The 12 T cell receptor beta chains in this list originate from one sample, sequenced in a study of cytomegalovirus exposure and HLA in healthy donors. Primers included in the PCR were 60 Vbeta and 13 Jbeta primers. Only in-frame clones appear in the TCRdb table, and some are missing; sequencing was by immunoSEQ multiplex PCR. The sample table includes around 130,000 clones. The sequencing input was PBMCs. Source of these receptors: a woman aged 40 to 55 in good health and CMV-seronegative.

This chain links TRBV5-4 with TRBJ2-1; 14 bases are shared with TRBD2. V gave up 4 bases and J gave up 2 bases; unmatched junction bases: 5. Looked up from germline, CDR1 is SGHNT and CDR2 is YYREEE (reference sequence). The CDR3 sequence is 17 residues long. The chain's CDR3 is CASSQGTSGGTYNEQFF. CDR3 nucleotides: TGTGCCAGCAGCCAAGGGACTAGCGGGGGTACCTACAATGAGCAGTTCTTC.

This clone shows up as medium-sized (0.01 to 0.1%) by frequency. The rearrangement links TRBV29-1 to TRBJ1-5, with 7 positions matching TRBD1. The CDR3 sequence is 14 residues long. The ends lost 5 bases at V and 2 bases at J; junction bases unmatched: 6. The germline CDR1 and CDR2 sequences are SQVTM and ANQGSEA. The CDR3: CSVQQGYGNQPQHF. The CDR3 bases are TGCAGCGTTCAACAGGGGTACGGCAATCAGCCCCAGCATTTT.

Concerning this clone itself: Other DNA sequences in the same sample also yield this CDR3. The chain has TRBV7-2 and TRBJ1-2; TRBD1 is a possible D gene (5 bases). The CDR3 runs 14 residues. CDR1 and CDR2 (germline): SGHTA, FQGNSA. V was trimmed by 1 base and J by 13 bases, leaving 19 bases between them. CDR3 sequence reads: CASSLVVVWGDLTF. CDR3 in DNA: TGTGCCAGCAGCTTAGTTGTCGTGTGGGGGGATCTCACCTTC.

The rearrangement uses TRBV5-1 and TRBJ2-3; TRBD2 agrees at 12 bases. CDR3 length: 17 amino acids. Germline V gene data show CDR1 as SGHRS and CDR2 as YFSETQ. V was clipped by 3 bases and J by 5 bases; unmatched bases: 10. CDR3 bases: TGCGCCAGCAGCTCGGTCGCTAGCGGGGGGGCGATAGATACGCAGTATTTT. Translated: CASSSVASGGAIDTQYF.

The gene calls are TRBV7-3 and TRBJ1-2; D ambiguous. The CDR3 loop spans 15 amino acids. Per germline, CDR1 SGHTA and CDR2 FQGTGA. The V end lost 5 bases, the J end lost 6 bases, and 19 bases lay between the germline ends. CDR3: CASSAPGATMDGYTF. CDR3 in DNA: TGTGCCAGCAGCGCACCGGGAGCTACTATGGATGGCTACACCTTC.

CDR3: CASSPSLEGASGGRAPWAKNIQYF. The CDR3 nucleotides read TGTGCCAGCTCACCCAGCCTGGAGGGTGCTAGCGGGGGGCGAGCCCCTTGGGCCAAAAACATTCAGTACTTC. The chain recombines TRBV18 with TRBJ2-4, with 11 bases aligning to TRBD2. The CDR3 loop spans 24 amino acids. Germline CDR1 is KGHSH and CDR2 is LQKENI. Unmatched junction bases numbered 26, after V lost 3 bases and J lost 1 base.

The chain carries TRBV9 and TRBJ1-1, with 7 bases that match TRBD1. Per the germline V gene, CDR1 is SGDLS and CDR2 is YYNGEE. Trimming cost V 3 bases and J 11 bases; bases outside gene matches: 4. The CDR3 consists of 11 residues. CDR3 bases: TGTGCCAGCAGCGCTCAGGGGGAGGCTTTCTTT. This encodes CASSAQGEAFF.

The CDR3 here is CASSYSGGVQPQHF. In DNA, the CDR3 is TGTGCCAGCAGTTACAGCGGGGGGGTTCAGCCCCAGCATTTT. The chain has TRBV6-5 and TRBJ1-5; D perhaps matches TRBD1 (5 bases). The V and J ends lost 2 bases and 6 bases respectively, with 11 bases between them. The CDR3 length is 14 residues. In germline, CDR1 is MNHEY, CDR2 SVGAGI.

The J gene is TRBJ2-7, the V gene TRBV9, with D tentatively TRBD1 (5 bases). There are 15 residues in the CDR3. Per germline, CDR1 SGDLS and CDR2 YYNGEE. V was pared by 1 base and J by 2 bases, with 13 bases between. CDR3: CASSVSIGVTYEQYF. In DNA form, the CDR3 reads TGTGCCAGCAGCGTATCTATAGGGGTAACCTACGAGCAGTACTTC. The variable domain in full, with the rest retrieved from reference TRBV9 and TRBJ2-7, is DSGVTQTPKHLITATGQRVTLRCSPRSGDLSVYWYQQSLDQGLQFLIQYYNGEERAKGNILERFSAQQFPDLHSELNLSSLELGDSALYFCASSVSIGVTYEQYFGPGTRLTVT.

The chain employs TRBV5-1 and TRBJ1-2; D is uncertain. The CDR3 sequence is 13 residues long. V lost 1 base and J 4 bases, leaving 8 bases between the germline ends. Germline-derived CDR1 and CDR2 are SGHRS and YFSETQ. This CDR3 is CASSLLQSYGYTF. For the CDR3, the DNA is TGCGCCAGCAGCTTGCTACAGAGCTATGGCTACACCTTC. Looking up the rest from reference TRBV5-1 and TRBJ1-2 gives the full variable domain: KAGVTQTPRYLIKTRGQQVTLSCSPISGHRSVSWYQQTPGQGLQFLFEYFSETQRNKGNFPGRFSGRQFSNSRSEMNVSTLELGDSALYLCASSLLQSYGYTFGSGTRLTVV.

The chain links TRBV19 to TRBJ1-2, with TRBD1 identical over 7 bases. CDR3 length: 11 amino acids. V lost 9 bases, J lost 5 bases, and 3 bases stayed unmatched. CDR1 LNHDA and CDR2 SQIVND come from the germline V gene (reference sequence). CDR3 residues: CASRGEYGYTF. The CDR3 DNA sequence: TGTGCCAGCAGGGGGGAATATGGCTACACCTTC.

The rearrangement joins TRBV5-8 to TRBJ2-5, with 10 bases fitting TRBD1. Trimming took 9 bases from V and 4 from J; bases not matched to a gene: 9. Germline values: CDR1 SGHTS, CDR2 YDEGEE. CDR3 size: 14 residues. The CDR3 bases are TGTGCCACCAAACTTTGGACAGGGGGAGAGACCCAGTACTTC. Translated: CATKLWTGGETQYF.